The 8 T cell receptor beta chains below were found in one sample sequenced in a study of identical twins. TCRdb reanalysed the 5' RACE reads using MiXCR and keeps one entry per CDR3 protein. The sample carries around 160,000 distinct CDR3 sequences, around 3.6% recorded once. Sequencing used memory T cells sorted from blood. These receptors originate from a man younger than 35 in good health.

As regards this clonotype: The junction departs from the called germline gene at one end, perhaps through a read error. The V and J genes are TRBV7-6 and TRBJ2-3; 8 bases are shared with TRBD2. CDR1 SGHVS and CDR2 FNYEAQ come from the germline V gene. The CDR3 runs 14 residues. Here the CDR3 DNA reads TGTGCCAGCAGCTTAAGCGGGAGCACAAATACGCAGTATTTT. This codes for CASSLSGSTNTQYF. Full variable domain (missing parts from reference TRBV7-6 and TRBJ2-3): GAGVSQSPRYKVTKRGQDVALRCDPISGHVSLYWYRQALGQGPEFLTYFNYEAQQDKSGLPNDRFSAERPEGSISTLTIQRTEQRDSAMYRCASSLSGSTNTQYFGPGTRLTVL.

This clonotype has a count of ten or more. This chain connects TRBV12-3 or TRBV12-4 to TRBJ2-5; D perhaps matches TRBD1 (5 bases). Trimming took off 2 bases at V and 5 bases at J, with 12 bases between the two ends. The CDR3 is made up of 14 amino acids. The CDR3: CASSLRGWGETQYF. The DNA of the CDR3 is TGTGCCAGCAGTTTAAGGGGCTGGGGTGAGACCCAGTACTTC.

This clonotype occurred many times. This sequence joins TRBV5-1 and TRBJ2-3, with TRBD2 matching over 8 bases. CDR3 size: 16 residues. Looked up from germline, CDR1 is SGHRS and CDR2 is YFSETQ. The J segment lost 6 bases and the V segment lost 6 bases, leaving 15 bases of the junction unmatched. This CDR3 reads CASTETAGATWDTQYF. The CDR3 nucleotides read TGCGCCAGCACCGAAACAGCGGGAGCGACATGGGATACGCAGTATTTT.

This clonotype has at least ten counts. The chain employs TRBV11-3 and TRBJ1-1, with D tentatively TRBD1 (6 bases). The CDR3 sequence is 14 residues long. Germline values: CDR1 SGHNT, CDR2 YENEEA. Deletions cut 5 bases from V and 1 base from J, with 11 bases between. CDR3: CASSPGTPNTEAFF. The DNA of the CDR3 is TGTGCCAGCAGCCCCGGGACACCGAACACTGAAGCTTTCTTT.

This clonotype has at least ten counts. J is TRBJ2-1 and V is TRBV4-3, with D possibly TRBD1 on 5 matching bases. This CDR3 spans 15 amino acids. CDR1 LGHNA and CDR2 YSLEER come from the germline V gene. V lost 0 bases to trimming and J lost 6 bases, with 12 bases between them. CDR3 residues: CASSQEWGYINEQFF. CDR3 bases: TGCGCCAGCAGCCAAGAATGGGGCTACATCAATGAGCAGTTCTTC.

This clonotype turned up a few times. The chain carries TRBV15 and TRBJ2-7, with 7 bases lining up with TRBD1. The V segment lost 0 bases and the J segment 5 bases; nucleotides outside the gene matches: 7. The CDR3 runs to 15 residues. Germline V gives CDR1 LNHNV, CDR2 YYDKDF (reference sequence). The CDR3 bases are TGTGCCACCAGCAGAGAGGCAGGGGGTCTCAACGAGCAGTACTTC. Protein sequence: CATSREAGGLNEQYF.

This clonotype was counted many times. The CDR3 DNA follows: TGTGCCAGCAGCCTATGGACTAGCGGGAGTCGGGCAGATACGCAGTATTTT. Protein: CASSLWTSGSRADTQYF. This sequence joins TRBV3-1 and TRBJ2-3; 13 bases agree with TRBD2. CDR3 length: 17 amino acids. V shed 4 bases, J shed 4 bases, and the junction held 8 bases outside the gene matches. The V gene's germline CDR1 is LGHDT and CDR2 YNNKEL (reference sequence).

In this sample, this clonotype turned up many times. This rearrangement joins TRBV7-2 to TRBJ2-2, with a tentative D call TRBD2 (5 bases). V lost 4 bases and J 4 bases, leaving 10 bases between the germline ends. The germline CDR1 and CDR2 sequences are SGHTA and FQGNSA. The CDR3 extends over 14 amino acids. The CDR3 nucleotides read TGTGCCAGCAGCTGGAGACGGGGCACCGGGGAGCTGTTTTTT. Residues: CASSWRRGTGELFF.